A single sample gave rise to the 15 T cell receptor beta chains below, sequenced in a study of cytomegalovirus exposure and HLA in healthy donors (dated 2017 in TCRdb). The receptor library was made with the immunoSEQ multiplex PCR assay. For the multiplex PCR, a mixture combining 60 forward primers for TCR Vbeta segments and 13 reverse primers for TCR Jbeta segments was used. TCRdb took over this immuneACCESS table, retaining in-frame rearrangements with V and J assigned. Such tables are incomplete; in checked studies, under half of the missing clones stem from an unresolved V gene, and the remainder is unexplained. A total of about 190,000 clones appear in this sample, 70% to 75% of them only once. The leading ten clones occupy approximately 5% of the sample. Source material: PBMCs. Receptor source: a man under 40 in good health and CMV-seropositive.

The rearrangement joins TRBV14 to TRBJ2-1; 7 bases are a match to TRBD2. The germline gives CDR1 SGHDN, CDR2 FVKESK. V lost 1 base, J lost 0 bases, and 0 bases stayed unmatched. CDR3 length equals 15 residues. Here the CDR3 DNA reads TGTGCCAGCAGCCAAGCTAGCGGCTCCTACAATGAGCAGTTCTTC. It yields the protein CASSQASGSYNEQFF.

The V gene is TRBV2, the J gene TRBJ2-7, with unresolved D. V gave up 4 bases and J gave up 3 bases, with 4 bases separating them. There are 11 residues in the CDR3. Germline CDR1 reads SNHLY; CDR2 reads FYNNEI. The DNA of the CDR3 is TGTGCCAGCAGTGCTTACTACGAGCAGTACTTC. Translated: CASSAYYEQYF.

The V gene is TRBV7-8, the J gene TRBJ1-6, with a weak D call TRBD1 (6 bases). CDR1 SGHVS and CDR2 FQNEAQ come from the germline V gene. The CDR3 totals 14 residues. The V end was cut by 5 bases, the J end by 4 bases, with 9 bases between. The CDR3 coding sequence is TGTGCCAGCAGCCTCGGGACATATAATTCACCCCTCCACTTT. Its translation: CASSLGTYNSPLHF. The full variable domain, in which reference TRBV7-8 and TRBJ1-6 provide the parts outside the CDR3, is GAGVSQSPRYKVAKRGQDVALRCDPISGHVSLFWYQQALGQGPEFLTYFQNEAQLDKSGLPSDRFFAERPEGSVSTLKIQRTQQEDSAVYLCASSLGTYNSPLHFGNGTRLTVT.

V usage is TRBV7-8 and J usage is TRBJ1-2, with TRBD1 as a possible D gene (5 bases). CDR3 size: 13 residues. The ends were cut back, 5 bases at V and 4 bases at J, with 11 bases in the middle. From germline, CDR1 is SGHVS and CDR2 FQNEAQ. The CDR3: CASSQQALYGYTF. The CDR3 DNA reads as TGTGCCAGCAGCCAACAGGCCCTCTATGGCTACACCTTC.

This CDR3 reads CATSRGRGTSYEQYF. The CDR3 DNA follows: TGTGCCACCAGCAGAGGCCGGGGAACGTCCTACGAGCAGTACTTC. The chain links TRBV15 to TRBJ2-7, with a weak D call TRBD2 (5 bases). Trimming took 1 base from V and 1 from J, leaving 11 bases between them. In germline, CDR1 is LNHNV, CDR2 YYDKDF (reference sequence). This CDR3 is 15 amino acids long.

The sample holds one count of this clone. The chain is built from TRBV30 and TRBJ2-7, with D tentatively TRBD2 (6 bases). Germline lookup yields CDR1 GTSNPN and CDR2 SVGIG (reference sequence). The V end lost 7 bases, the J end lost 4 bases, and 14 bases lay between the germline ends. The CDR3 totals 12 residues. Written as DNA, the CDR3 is TGTGCCTCGGTTGGCGGGGCTTACGAGCAGTACTTC. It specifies CASVGGAYEQYF.

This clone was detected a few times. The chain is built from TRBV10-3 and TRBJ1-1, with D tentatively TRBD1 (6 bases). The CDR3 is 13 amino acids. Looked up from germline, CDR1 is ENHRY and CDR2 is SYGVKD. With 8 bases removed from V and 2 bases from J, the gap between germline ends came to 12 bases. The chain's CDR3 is CAIRGGLNTEAFF. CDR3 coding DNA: TGTGCCATCCGAGGGGGATTAAACACTGAAGCTTTCTTT.

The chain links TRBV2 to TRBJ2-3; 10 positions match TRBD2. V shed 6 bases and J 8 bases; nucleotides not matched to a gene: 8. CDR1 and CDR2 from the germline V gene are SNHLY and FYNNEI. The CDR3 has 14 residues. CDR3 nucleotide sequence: TGTGCCAGCAGAGTTAGCGGGGGGCTGGTTACGCAGTATTTT. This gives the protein CASRVSGGLVTQYF.

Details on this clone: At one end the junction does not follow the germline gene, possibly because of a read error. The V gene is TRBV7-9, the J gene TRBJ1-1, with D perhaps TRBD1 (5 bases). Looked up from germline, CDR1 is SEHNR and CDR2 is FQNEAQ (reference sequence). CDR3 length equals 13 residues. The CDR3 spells CSSSLGANTEAFF. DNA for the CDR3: TGTTCCAGCAGCTTAGGGGCGAACACTGAAGCTTTCTTT.

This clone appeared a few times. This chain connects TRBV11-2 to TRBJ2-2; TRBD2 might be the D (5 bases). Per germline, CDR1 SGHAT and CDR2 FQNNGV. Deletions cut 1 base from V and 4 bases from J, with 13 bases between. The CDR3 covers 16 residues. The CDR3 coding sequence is TGTGCCAGCAGCTTAGTACCGGTCCGGGGCACCGGGGAGCTGTTTTTT. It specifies CASSLVPVRGTGELFF. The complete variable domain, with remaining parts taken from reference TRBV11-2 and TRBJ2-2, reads EAGVAQSPRYKIIEKRQSVAFWCNPISGHATLYWYQQILGQGPKLLIQFQNNGVVDDSQLPKDRFSAERLKGVDSTLKIQPAKLEDSAVYLCASSLVPVRGTGELFFGEGSRLTVL.

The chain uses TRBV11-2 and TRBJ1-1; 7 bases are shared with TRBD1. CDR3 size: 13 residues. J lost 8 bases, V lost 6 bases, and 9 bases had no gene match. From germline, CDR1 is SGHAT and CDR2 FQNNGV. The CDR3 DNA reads TGTGCCAGCAGTAACAGGGGAATGTCGGAAGCTTTCTTT. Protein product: CASSNRGMSEAFF.

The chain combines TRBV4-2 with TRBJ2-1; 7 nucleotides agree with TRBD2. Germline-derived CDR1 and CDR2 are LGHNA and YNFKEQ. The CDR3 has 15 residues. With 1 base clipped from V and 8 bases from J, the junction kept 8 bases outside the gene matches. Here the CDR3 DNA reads TGTGCCAGCAGCCAAGCGCGGGGGAGGGGAGATGAGCAGTTCTTC. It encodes CASSQARGRGDEQFF.

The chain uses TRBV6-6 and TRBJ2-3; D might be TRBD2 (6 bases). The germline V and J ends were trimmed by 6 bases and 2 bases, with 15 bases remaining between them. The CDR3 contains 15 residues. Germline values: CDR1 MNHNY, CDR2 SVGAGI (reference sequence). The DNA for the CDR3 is TGTGCCAGCAGCCCCGGGGGTAGGCTCACAGATACGCAGTATTTT. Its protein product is CASSPGGRLTDTQYF.

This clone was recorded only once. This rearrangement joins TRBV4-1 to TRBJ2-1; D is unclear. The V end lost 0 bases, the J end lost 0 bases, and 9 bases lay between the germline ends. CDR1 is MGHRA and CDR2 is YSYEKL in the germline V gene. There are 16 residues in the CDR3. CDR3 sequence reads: CASSQERGISYNEQFF. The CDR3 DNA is TGCGCCAGCAGCCAAGAGAGAGGAATCTCCTACAATGAGCAGTTCTTC.

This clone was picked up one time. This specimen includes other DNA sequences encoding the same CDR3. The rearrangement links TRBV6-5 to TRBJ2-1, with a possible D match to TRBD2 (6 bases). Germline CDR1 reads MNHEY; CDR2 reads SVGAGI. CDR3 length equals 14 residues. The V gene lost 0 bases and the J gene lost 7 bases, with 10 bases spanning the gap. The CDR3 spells CASSYSSSGNEQFF. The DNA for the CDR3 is TGTGCCAGCAGTTACTCGAGTAGCGGTAATGAGCAGTTCTTC.